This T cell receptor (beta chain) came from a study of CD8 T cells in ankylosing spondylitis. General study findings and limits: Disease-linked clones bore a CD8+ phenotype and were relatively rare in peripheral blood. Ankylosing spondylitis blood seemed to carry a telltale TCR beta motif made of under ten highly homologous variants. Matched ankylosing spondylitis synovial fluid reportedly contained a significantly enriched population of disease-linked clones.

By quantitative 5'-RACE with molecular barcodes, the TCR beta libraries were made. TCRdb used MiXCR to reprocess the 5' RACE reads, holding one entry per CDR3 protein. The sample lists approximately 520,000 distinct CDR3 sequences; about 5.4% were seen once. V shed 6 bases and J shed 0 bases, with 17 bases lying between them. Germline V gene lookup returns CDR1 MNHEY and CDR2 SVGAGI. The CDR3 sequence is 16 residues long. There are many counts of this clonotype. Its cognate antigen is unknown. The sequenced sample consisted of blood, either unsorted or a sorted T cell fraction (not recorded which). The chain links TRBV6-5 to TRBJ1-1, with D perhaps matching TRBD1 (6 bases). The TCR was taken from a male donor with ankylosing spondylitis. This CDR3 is CASSYPGALMNTEAFF. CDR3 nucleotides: TGTGCCAGCAGCTATCCGGGGGCTCTCATGAACACTGAAGCTTTCTTT.